These 11 T cell receptor beta chains originate from one sample sequenced in a study of T cell repertoires in cytomegalovirus infection. In TCRdb, the reads were re-called with MiXCR into one record per CDR3 protein. The repertoire includes more than 150,000 distinct CDR3 sequences, approximately 19% of them detected once, and approximately 2.9% sits in the top ten. Sequencing input: PBMCs. The receptors derive from a human donor in good health (CMV status not recorded). Some clones in this sample may be carry-over from other donors' samples.

Ten or more counts support this clonotype. The V gene is TRBV7-2, the J gene TRBJ2-2; D may be TRBD2 (6 bases). Germline-derived CDR1 and CDR2 are SGHTA and FQGNSA. V lost 4 bases and J lost 5, with 20 bases in between. The CDR3 has 17 residues. CDR3 region: CASSSVGGAGWTGELFF. Here the CDR3 DNA reads TGTGCCAGCAGCTCGGTTGGCGGGGCAGGGTGGACCGGGGAGCTGTTTTTT.

This clonotype has at least ten counts. V usage is TRBV7-2 and J usage is TRBJ2-3, with 7 positions matching TRBD2. V lost 5 bases and J lost 0; bases outside the gene matches: 11. The germline V gene encodes CDR1 SGHTA and CDR2 FQGNSA. The CDR3 covers 17 residues. CDR3 in amino acids: CASSPRAGLMSTDTQYF. DNA of the CDR3: TGTGCCAGCAGCCCTAGAGCGGGACTTATGAGCACAGATACGCAGTATTTT.

The chain employs TRBV7-6 and TRBJ2-3; 7 bases are a match to TRBD2. V lost 0 bases and J lost 6; bases outside the gene matches: 6. Germline V lookup: CDR1 SGHVS, CDR2 FNYEAQ. The CDR3 sequence is 15 residues long. CDR3 DNA: TGTGCCAGCAGCTTAGCCGACGCCGGGGGGGATACGCAGTATTTT. This gives the protein CASSLADAGGDTQYF. Full variable domain (missing parts from reference TRBV7-6 and TRBJ2-3): GAGVSQSPRYKVTKRGQDVALRCDPISGHVSLYWYRQALGQGPEFLTYFNYEAQQDKSGLPNDRFSAERPEGSISTLTIQRTEQRDSAMYRCASSLADAGGDTQYFGPGTRLTVL.

This clonotype came up a few times. The rearrangement links TRBV7-9 to TRBJ2-5; D is uncertain. This CDR3 is built from 13 residues. The V end was cut by 5 bases, the J end by 3 bases, with 10 bases between. Germline CDR1 reads SEHNR; CDR2 reads FQNEAQ (reference sequence). The CDR3 nucleotides read TGTGCCAGCAGCGCGAATTTCAAAGAGACCCAGTACTTC. Residues: CASSANFKETQYF.

This clonotype was seen ten or more times. The genes are TRBV7-2 and TRBJ2-7; perhaps D is TRBD1 or TRBD2 (5 bases each). Trimming left V 0 bases short and J 3 bases short, with 6 bases between. The germline V gene has CDR1 SGHTA and CDR2 FQGNSA. This CDR3 spans 13 amino acids. Written as DNA, the CDR3 is TGTGCCAGCAGCTTAGCTGGGGGCTACGAGCAGTACTTC. Its translation: CASSLAGGYEQYF.

In the case of this clonotype: A read error is possible here, since a much larger clone lies one base away. This chain connects TRBV7-9 to TRBJ2-1; D remains ambiguous. Germline CDR1 SEHNR, CDR2 FQNEAQ (reference sequence). CDR3 length: 14 amino acids. V dropped 5 bases and J dropped 6 bases, with 14 bases sitting between them. CDR3 sequence reads: CASSPQIIRNEQFF. DNA for the CDR3: TGTGCCAGCAGCCCCCAAATTATTCGCAATGAGCAGTTCTTC.

This clonotype was observed a handful of times. The chain couples TRBV5-5 to TRBJ2-5; D is unresolved. The CDR3 has 13 residues. Germline values: CDR1 SGHKS, CDR2 YYEKEE (reference sequence). Trimming removed 1 base from V and 4 bases from J, with 8 bases in between. The CDR3 is CASSLLSTETQYF. CDR3 DNA sequence: TGTGCCAGCAGCTTGCTATCGACAGAGACCCAGTACTTC.

This clonotype was seen a few times. The chain has TRBV5-6 and TRBJ1-2; D gene unclear. The CDR3 runs 11 residues. Germline CDR1 and CDR2: SGHDT and YYEEEE. V lost 4 bases and J 9 bases, leaving 10 bases between the germline ends. The CDR3 spells CASSRLGSYTF. CDR3 nucleotides: TGTGCCAGCAGCAGATTAGGAAGCTACACCTTC.

This clonotype occurred many times. The rearrangement joins TRBV29-1 to TRBJ2-6; the D gene is possibly TRBD1 (6 bases). The V end was cut by 6 bases, the J end by 2 bases, with 11 bases between. The CDR3 is made up of 14 amino acids. The germline CDR1 and CDR2 sequences are SQVTM and ANQGSEA. For the CDR3, the DNA is TGCAGCGTCGGAACAGGGACTGGGGCCAACGTCCTGACTTTC. Its protein is CSVGTGTGANVLTF.

This sequence joins TRBV11-3 and TRBJ2-1; possibly TRBD1 for D (6 bases). The CDR3 extends over 15 amino acids. Germline loops: CDR1 SGHNT, CDR2 YENEEA. V gave up 5 bases and J gave up 5 bases, with 16 bases separating them. The CDR3 sequence is CASSPRGERHNEQFF. CDR3 in DNA: TGTGCCAGCAGCCCCAGGGGCGAAAGACACAATGAGCAGTTCTTC.

This clonotype showed up just a few times. The chain couples TRBV19 to TRBJ2-2, with TRBD2 identical over 9 bases. With V trimmed by 5 bases and J by 1 base, 8 bases remained unmatched. CDR3 length: 17 amino acids. From germline, CDR1 is LNHDA and CDR2 SQIVND (reference sequence). The CDR3 protein is CASSSNSGRWNTGELFF. DNA of the CDR3: TGTGCCAGTAGTTCCAATAGCGGGAGATGGAACACCGGGGAGCTGTTTTTT.